The T cell receptor beta chain described here comes from a study of cytomegalovirus exposure and HLA in healthy donors (dated by TCRdb to 2017 to 2019). Regarding the complete study: An earlier analysis of roughly 500 of the donors reported 276 Gb of sequence data and approximately 120 million unique TCR beta sequences obtained from roughly 170 million T cells. An early release covering roughly 580 HLA-typed donors comprised about 300 gigabases of sequencing data and about 90 million unique TCR sequences. Among the roughly 400 genotyped donors, more than 70% belonged to the genetic ancestry cluster associated with self-reported Caucasian donors. The study aimed to test whether signatures of past pathogen exposure could be identified by cataloging public T cell receptors. Using immunosequencing, the study profiled T cell repertoires from about 620 subjects and related those repertoires to cytomegalovirus serostatus. Along with the approximately 700-subject first cohort, a separate validation cohort of over a hundred different subjects was used. High-throughput TCR immunosequencing, statistical association of individual TCRs with disease status, and machine learning were combined to predict cytomegalovirus infection status. A later analysis re-examined previously published TCR beta repertoires from about 670 donors and added high-resolution HLA genotyping to investigate patterns of TCR occurrence. Rather than drawing on any new phenotypic data, the later analysis identified candidate immune exposures from TCR beta sequences and the way those sequences occurred across donors. In an earlier analysis of around 540 of the donors, high-throughput TCR beta sequencing was used to judge whether each TCR beta V gene segment behaved as functional or pseudogenic. Donor age, sex, ethnicity and CMV serostatus were collected together with the repertoire data. A later genetic analysis used genome-wide SNP genotypes for about 60% of the roughly 700 donors, treating that subset as a discovery cohort. Every discovery cohort repertoire had been produced on one sequencing platform. Class I and class II HLA loci were covered by the typing at four-digit resolution. The number of typed donors differed by locus: about 629-630 for A, B, C, DRB1 and DQB1; approximately 520 for DQA1; 606 for DPA1; and 400 to 480 for DPB1. Because of strong linkage in the cohort, roughly five DR-DQ haplotypes were treated as single units for association and clustering. Among 300 to 500 genotyped donors of the cohort, an average of approximately 220,000 unique TCR beta nucleotide sequences was sequenced per donor, of which roughly 17% were non-productive.

Libraries were constructed by the immunoSEQ multiplex PCR assay. The multiplex PCR relied on a mix of 60 forward primers for TCR Vbeta segments and 13 reverse primers for TCR Jbeta segments. Amplification of the CDR3 region of rearranged TCR beta genes was performed with a multiplex PCR assay on genomic DNA. Amplified TCR beta libraries were sequenced as 87-base-pair reads on the Illumina HiSeq System. Regarding the original processing steps: A later analysis tallied about 77 million unique TCR beta chains across the 660 or so repertoires, and some 10 million of those chains were shared by two or more donors. A nearest-neighbor algorithm error-corrected the raw reads and collapsed the reads into unique sequences, merging closely related sequences to remove PCR and sequencing errors. To assign V, D and J gene segments, CDR3 sequences were aligned to IMGT reference sequences. For a sequence to be retained, a match of at least six nucleotides was required to both a V gene segment and a J gene segment. Rearrangements were called productive when the CDR3 lacked stop codons and stayed in frame with V and J; all others were non-productive. Following IMGT convention, CDR3 was defined as the stretch from the second conserved V-encoded cysteine up to the conserved J-encoded phenylalanine. The earlier analysis of some 550 of the donors excluded any sequence lacking an unambiguous match to a single V gene segment. An earlier analysis of several hundred of the donors called V segments functional above 56.7% productive rearrangements and segregating when the between-donor standard deviation exceeded 5%. A statistical classification framework was built to diagnose cytomegalovirus status from the catalog of TCR beta chain sequences. V and J gene assignment, in a later analysis, came from comparing TCR nucleotide sequences with IMGT/GENE-DB human TR gene sequences. A later analysis assigned CDR3 sequences and most-parsimonious VDJ recombination scenarios with the TCRdist pipeline. A later analysis defined each TCR beta chain by its CDR3 amino acid sequence plus V-gene family, and excluded reads lacking a unique V-gene family. As a way to deal with suspected cross-contamination and a sequencing artifact, a later analysis dropped approximately 590 nucleotide sequences that were highly shared and had low generation probability. A later analysis calculated a clonal expansion index for each public chain from normalized within-repertoire ranks of inferred template counts. In a later analysis, generation probabilities were computed using a VDJ recombination model fitted to out-of-frame rearrangements, and the results were checked against IGoR. In a later analysis, TCR-TCR, TCR-HLA and TCR-CMV co-occurrence was scored with hypergeometric tests, and a repertoire-size bias correction was applied to TCR pairs. False discovery rates were estimated in a later analysis by permuting HLA or CMV assignments 20 times. In a later analysis, co-occurring TCRs were grouped using DBSCAN, and TCRdist sequence similarity was added for clustering within HLA-allele-positive subsets. Co-occurrence clustering excluded repertoires with fewer than 30,000 or more than 120,000 public chains, plus five with anomalous nucleotide sharing. Entries here come from immuneACCESS through TCRdb and include only in-frame sequences with V and J called. Some clones fail to appear in such tables; in the studies checked, an unresolved V gene covers under half of the shortfall, and the cause of the remainder is unknown. V and J calls plus clone size are reproduced from that table; the DNA served to infer D and trimming. The sample yields 100,000 to 150,000 clones; about four fifths were counted once. The top ten clones comprise about 2% of the sample.

The cohort comprised fewer than 750 healthy bone marrow donors. At the time of sampling, every cohort member was nominally healthy, though immune exposures that went unrecorded were likely present. The donor tested CMV seronegative, placing the donor among the approximately 360 seronegative members of the cohort. A peripheral blood sample was provided by each donor, and peripheral blood mononuclear cells were used for TCR beta sequencing. The Qiagen DNeasy Blood Extraction Kit was used to extract genomic DNA from the blood cell samples. Remarks on this clone: Its antigen is still unknown. Sequence at one end of the junction differs from germline and may be a read error.

The CDR3 covers 15 residues, taking in both the cysteine and the phenylalanine. The only DNA kept is the CDR3, 45 bases in frame from the first base. The germline V gene gives CDR1 as MDHEN and CDR2 as SYDVKM. Broad study findings and their caveats: Across donors, most TCR sequences were observed very rarely, whereas some public TCRs were present in many individuals. In vitro tests confirmed that three of the cytomegalovirus-associated TCR beta chains recognize cytomegalovirus antigens. In a later analysis, several top co-occurrence clusters were reported to appear linked to parvovirus B19, influenza, CMV and Epstein-Barr virus. The cohort was sequenced for TCR beta chains only, and without alpha or paired-chain data the features that could be detected were limited. The study gave a list of some 150 TCR beta chains associated with cytomegalovirus. Compared with the roughly 720-donor mean, donors in an Asian-associated ancestry cluster had fewer N-insertions in productive TCRs, according to a later genetic analysis. A group of highly shared sequence variants was considered likely to be a technical artifact of the sequencing pipeline. A further reported finding was that TCR beta sequences accurately predicted the HLA-A and HLA-B alleles for most subjects in the first cohort. When HLA alleles, especially DR and DQ, strongly co-occurred, TCR associations were difficult to assign to individual alleles. The earlier analysis of around 600 of the donors excluded 15 to 20 rarely observed V segments, including chromosome 9 orphons, because counts were too low. Cytomegalovirus status was reported to be diagnosed by the classifier with high specificity and sensitivity in both the original and validation cohorts. The 87-base-pair reads could not distinguish some IMGT-functional V segments, including TRBV6-2 and TRBV6-3, so those segments were excluded. Correlated functional status among segregating V segments might be attributable to linkage disequilibrium, but an unknown experimental factor could not be ruled out. Presence/absence analyses assumed roughly uniform sequencing depth across donors, an assumption that may not hold. Because HLA typing was missing for some donors at each locus, association tests included only the typed subset. In a later analysis, most CMV-associated TCR beta chains were found to appear HLA-restricted, with HLA associations seemingly driven largely by CMV exposure. An earlier analysis of roughly 570 of the donors showed that most TCR beta V segments appeared in productive rearrangements either about 87% or about 30% of the time, which broadly matched IMGT annotations. An association between a missense DCLRE1C variant and V-gene and J-gene trimming of TCR beta chains was found in a later genetic analysis and replicated in an independent cohort. At a false discovery rate of 0.05, a later analysis linked some 18,000 TCR beta sequences to specific HLA alleles. A later analysis found that TCR association rates varied across HLA loci, with DRB1 alleles showing the most associated TCRs and HLA-C alleles the fewest. The only immune exposure information available for the cohort was CMV serostatus. A later analysis found that HLA-associated TCR beta chains were more clonally expanded and had lower generation probabilities than equally common non-associated chains. According to the authors, the approach could potentially be generalized to other disease states and immunological phenotypes.

The receptor comes from a man aged 18 to 29 in good health and CMV-seronegative. The chain uses TRBV28 and TRBJ2-7; the D gene is perhaps TRBD1, on 6 matching bases. Sequencing was performed on PBMCs. The CDR3 amino acid sequence is: CASSPYLQGSYDQYF. In nucleotides, the sequence is TGTGCCAGCAGTCCCTATCTACAGGGTTCCTACGATCAGTACTTC.